These 21 T cell receptor beta chains were all obtained from the same sample, sequenced in a study of CD8+CD57+ T cells in acquired aplastic anemia. The sequenced patients had an expansion of CD8+CD57+ cells seen by flow cytometry. For CDR3 and TCR beta VDJ profiling, genomic DNA was the template used. TCRdb used MiXCR to reprocess the reads, holding one entry per CDR3 protein. This table has about 180,000 distinct CDR3 sequences, about 50% appearing once. Sequenced: sorted CD4+, CD8+, or CD8+CD57+ T cells (not recorded which) from PBMCs. The receptor source for this set is a human donor with aplastic anemia.

The chain couples TRBV24-1 to TRBJ2-2; TRBD1 matches at 7 bases. The germline V gene encodes CDR1 KGHDR and CDR2 SFDVKD. J lost 7 bases, V lost 4 bases, and 5 bases had no gene match. The CDR3 is 14 amino acids. The CDR3 DNA follows: TGTGCCACCAGTGACGGACAGGATCACGGGGAGCTGTTTTTT. Its translation: CATSDGQDHGELFF.

The chain has TRBV19 and TRBJ1-6, with D uncertain. Trimming left V 3 bases short and J 7 bases short, with 13 bases between. The CDR3 has 15 residues. Germline V lookup: CDR1 LNHDA, CDR2 SQIVND (reference sequence). The CDR3: CASSMEASLNSPLHF. The CDR3 DNA reads TGTGCCAGTAGTATGGAGGCCAGCCTAAATTCACCCCTCCACTTT.

This clonotype was found many times. The J gene is TRBJ1-1, the V gene TRBV9; 7 bases line up with TRBD1. Germline V gene sequence: CDR1 SGDLS, CDR2 YYNGEE. With 3 bases clipped from V and 5 bases from J, the junction kept 4 bases outside the gene matches. This CDR3 is 13 amino acids long. The CDR3 bases are TGTGCCAGCAGCGAGCACAGGGGTACTGAAGCTTTCTTT. Protein: CASSEHRGTEAFF.

As for this clonotype: An end of the junction does not agree with germline; a read error may underlie this. The chain couples TRBV7-8 to TRBJ2-7; D is uncertain. Germline-derived CDR1 and CDR2 are SGHVS and FQNEAQ. This CDR3 has 13 residues. The CDR3 sequence is CASSYKSSYEQYF. The CDR3 nucleotides are TGTGCCAGTAGCTACAAATCTAGCTACGAGCAGTACTTC.

This chain joins TRBV7-8 and TRBJ1-4; TRBD1 matches 9 bases. Per germline, CDR1 SGHVS and CDR2 FQNEAQ. The CDR3 loop spans 14 amino acids. Trimming at V came to 5 bases and at J to 8 bases, leaving 6 bases not matched to a gene. CDR3 sequence: CASSEQGAREKLFF. CDR3 DNA: TGTGCCAGCAGCGAACAGGGGGCGAGGGAAAAACTGTTTTTT.

The chain links TRBV19 to TRBJ2-7, with 9 bases lining up with TRBD2. This CDR3 spans 15 amino acids. CDR1 LNHDA and CDR2 SQIVND come from the germline V gene (reference sequence). Trimming took 4 bases from V and 2 from J; bases not matched to a gene: 6. CDR3 region: CASSTGLAPAYEQYF. As DNA, the CDR3 is TGTGCCAGTAGTACCGGACTAGCGCCCGCCTACGAGCAGTACTTC.

This clonotype has only a few counts. The J gene is TRBJ1-2, the V gene TRBV3-1, with D unresolved. CDR3 size: 14 residues. Between the trimmed V and J ends, which lost 0 bases and 7 bases, there was a span of 12 bases. In germline, CDR1 is LGHDT, CDR2 YNNKEL (reference sequence). The CDR3, as DNA: TGTGCCAGCAGCCAAGACGCGGGTCTTGGTGGCTACACCTTC. As protein: CASSQDAGLGGYTF.

The gene calls are TRBV6-1 and TRBJ1-2, with 9 positions matching TRBD1. V dropped 4 bases and J dropped 8; count of bases not matched to a gene: 8. This CDR3 region has 14 residues. CDR1 MNHNS and CDR2 SASEGT come from the germline V gene. The CDR3, as DNA: TGTGCCAGCAGTGCGTCACAGGGGGCGCGGGGCTACACCTTC. This encodes CASSASQGARGYTF.

In its sample, this clonotype is medium-sized. The chain carries TRBV25-1 and TRBJ1-6, with a possible D match to TRBD1 (6 bases). Germline values: CDR1 MGHDK, CDR2 SYGVNS. V lost 4 bases and J 15 bases, leaving 16 bases between the germline ends. There are 13 residues in the CDR3. The CDR3: CASSGTQGQVLHF. The CDR3 coding sequence is TGTGCCAGCAGTGGAACACAGGGACAAGTCCTCCACTTT.

With respect to this clonotype: A much larger clone lies a single base off, so this may be a read error. Here the CDR3 omits its conserved ending phenylalanine or tryptophan, so a read error is the likely source. The chain couples TRBV24-1 to TRBJ2-7; D not certain. Germline V gene data show CDR1 as KGHDR and CDR2 as SFDVKD. The V end lost 1 base, the J end lost 3 bases, and 12 bases lay between the germline ends. CDR3 length: 15 amino acids. CDR3 in DNA: TGTGCCACCAGTGATTTCACAGCCAGAGGCTACGAGCAGTACTCC. It specifies CATSDFTARGYEQYS.

This chain links TRBV11-2 with TRBJ2-1; 10 bases align to TRBD1. This CDR3 spans 16 amino acids. In germline, CDR1 is SGHAT, CDR2 FQNNGV. Trimming took 5 bases from V and 6 from J; bases not matched to a gene: 10. The CDR3 DNA follows: TGTGCCAGCAGCCCCCCCCCGGGACAGGGGTGCAATGAGCAGTTCTTC. Its translation: CASSPPPGQGCNEQFF.

The rearrangement joins TRBV11-2 to TRBJ2-7; possible D gene TRBD1, 5 bases. The germline V gene has CDR1 SGHAT and CDR2 FQNNGV. This CDR3 region has 14 residues. V gave up 0 bases and J gave up 2 bases, with 8 bases separating them. CDR3 sequence (DNA): TGTGCCAGCAGCTTAGAAGTCAGGGCCTACGAGCAGTACTTC. This translates into CASSLEVRAYEQYF.

The chain is built from TRBV20-1 and TRBJ2-1; 10 bases are shared with TRBD2. The CDR3 runs 15 residues. CDR1 and CDR2 from the germline V gene are DFQATT and SNEGSKA (reference sequence). V lost 5 bases to trimming and J lost 6 bases; unmatched junction nucleotides: 10. The CDR3 is CSADLSGGPRNEQFF. The CDR3 DNA follows: TGCAGTGCTGACCTTAGCGGGGGGCCGCGCAATGAGCAGTTCTTC.

The V call is TRBV7-9, the J call TRBJ2-3, with no clear D. The ends were cut back, 6 bases at V and 4 bases at J, with 8 bases in the middle. The germline V gene encodes CDR1 SEHNR and CDR2 FQNEAQ (reference sequence). There are 12 residues in the CDR3. The CDR3 bases are TGTGCCAGCAGATACCTCGCAGATACGCAGTATTTT. It specifies CASRYLADTQYF.

The chain has TRBV7-9 and TRBJ1-4; D gene uncertain. V lost 4 bases to trimming and J lost 0 bases, with 9 bases between them. There are 15 residues in the CDR3. Germline V gene data show CDR1 as SEHNR and CDR2 as FQNEAQ (reference sequence). Here the CDR3 reads CASSSTGPTNEKLFF. The CDR3 DNA follows: TGTGCCAGCAGCTCGACCGGTCCAACTAATGAAAAACTGTTTTTT.

This clonotype appeared many times. This chain joins TRBV10-3 and TRBJ1-1, with TRBD1 matching 12 bases. V lost 11 bases, J lost 6 bases, and 7 bases stayed unmatched. There are 13 residues in the CDR3. CDR1 is ENHRY and CDR2 is SYGVKD in the germline V gene. CDR3 coding DNA: TGTGCCTCCAGTGGGACAGGGGGCTCTGAAGCTTTCTTT. Translation gives CASSGTGGSEAFF.

This clonotype has a count of ten or more. The rearrangement links TRBV5-1 to TRBJ1-2; D is ambiguous. The CDR3 length is 12 residues. Deletions cut 2 bases from V and 7 bases from J, with 9 bases between. Germline V gives CDR1 SGHRS, CDR2 YFSETQ. CDR3 sequence reads: CASSFDKIGYTF. DNA for the CDR3: TGCGCCAGCAGCTTTGACAAAATTGGCTACACCTTC.

This clonotype showed up many times. V is TRBV5-1 and J is TRBJ2-3; TRBD2 agrees at 11 bases. Looked up from germline, CDR1 is SGHRS and CDR2 is YFSETQ. The CDR3 has 17 residues. The V gene end was trimmed by 1 base and the J gene end by 0 bases; junction bases not matched to a gene: 4. CDR3 nucleotides: TGCGCCAGCAGCTTGCCGACTAGCGGGATCAGCACAGATACGCAGTATTTT. Translated: CASSLPTSGISTDTQYF. Supplemented by reference TRBV5-1 and TRBJ2-3, the full variable domain reads KAGVTQTPRYLIKTRGQQVTLSCSPISGHRSVSWYQQTPGQGLQFLFEYFSETQRNKGNFPGRFSGRQFSNSRSEMNVSTLELGDSALYLCASSLPTSGISTDTQYFGPGTRLTVL.

This clonotype was seen many times. The V and J genes are TRBV20-1 and TRBJ2-1; 7 nucleotides align to TRBD1. The CDR3 runs to 13 residues. Germline lookup yields CDR1 DFQATT and CDR2 SNEGSKA (reference sequence). With V trimmed by 4 bases and J by 5 bases, 5 bases remained unmatched. The CDR3 sequence: CSAKGAVNNEQFF. Here the CDR3 DNA reads TGCAGTGCTAAGGGGGCCGTAAACAATGAGCAGTTCTTC.

This clonotype was seen only once. A much larger clone lies a single base off, so this may be a read error. The rearrangement links TRBV4-1 to TRBJ1-1; D is undetermined. Looked up from germline, CDR1 is MGHRA and CDR2 is YSYEKL. This CDR3 region has 16 residues. CDR3 in DNA: TGCGTCAGCAGCCAAGATGAGTGGGGTTGGGGCACTGAAGCTTTCTTT. This translates into CVSSQDEWGWGTEAFF.

The table lists this clonotype with a few counts. This sequence may be a read error, since a much larger clone differs from it by one base. The rearrangement uses TRBV5-1 and TRBJ2-5; tentative D call: TRBD1 (5 bases). V was cut by 3 bases and J by 11 bases, with 23 bases left in between. CDR1 is SGHRS, CDR2 YFSETQ, per germline. The length of the CDR3 is 15 residues. In DNA, the CDR3 is TGCGCCAGCAGCTCCCAGGGAATGTCCTACAATGAGCAGTACTTC. Translating it yields CASSSQGMSYNEQYF.